A single sample gave rise to the 9 T cell receptor beta chains below, sequenced in a study of shared clonotypes between healthy human individuals. Repertoires were generated with immunoSEQ multiplex PCR, while TCRdb's copy carries only in-frame clones and drops some. The sample has about 2.1 million clones, roughly 93% seen once. In the naive CD8 group, cells lacked CD45RO and were positively selected for CCR7, so terminally differentiated effector memory CD45RA+ cells were left out. The sequenced material came from naive CD8+ T cells from PBMCs. Receptors were obtained from a man in his late teens or twenties in good health. Some clones in this sample may be carry-over from other donors' samples.

Remarks on this clone: Different DNA sequences within this sample yield the same CDR3. CDR3 protein: CASSWGSYEQYF. CDR3 nucleotides: TGTGCCAGCAGCTGGGGATCCTACGAGCAGTACTTC. The chain links TRBV5-4 to TRBJ2-7; D unclear. There are 12 residues in the CDR3. Germline CDR1 and CDR2: SGHNT and YYREEE (reference sequence). The ends were cut back, 3 bases at V and 1 base at J, with 5 bases in the middle.

This clone was counted a single time. V and J are TRBV4-1 and TRBJ1-2; 8 nucleotides agree with TRBD1. The germline V gene has CDR1 MGHRA and CDR2 YSYEKL. J lost 4 bases, V lost 2 bases, and 9 bases had no gene match. The CDR3 runs 16 residues. The CDR3 protein is CASSQPGGQAGYGYTF. CDR3 bases: TGCGCCAGCAGCCAACCAGGGGGACAGGCTGGCTATGGCTACACCTTC.

J is TRBJ2-7 and V is TRBV7-8; D not certain. The length of the CDR3 is 17 residues. Trimming left V 5 bases short and J 4 bases short, with 24 bases between. The germline V gene encodes CDR1 SGHVS and CDR2 FQNEAQ. CDR3 nucleotides: TGTGCCAGCAGCCCCAGGAGTGCTTGGGATCTTGGATACGAGCAGTACTTC. Its translation is CASSPRSAWDLGYEQYF.

The chain employs TRBV7-9 and TRBJ1-6; unclear D gene. V was pared by 0 bases and J by 7 bases, with 13 bases between. Germline V gene sequence: CDR1 SEHNR, CDR2 FQNEAQ (reference sequence). This CDR3 has 16 residues. The chain's CDR3 is CASSLASGGLNSPLHF. The CDR3 bases are TGTGCCAGCAGCTTAGCTTCAGGCGGCCTAAATTCACCCCTCCACTTT.

The chain employs TRBV28 and TRBJ2-1, with TRBD2 identical over 9 bases. With V trimmed by 5 bases and J by 0 bases, 11 bases remained unmatched. This CDR3 region has 18 residues. The germline V gene has CDR1 MDHEN and CDR2 SYDVKM. CDR3 protein: CASSTQREEIHSYNEQFF. CDR3 sequence (DNA): TGTGCCAGCAGTACCCAGCGGGAGGAAATTCACTCCTACAATGAGCAGTTCTTC.

The V gene is TRBV6-5, the J gene TRBJ1-2; a possible D gene is TRBD1 (5 bases). CDR3 length: 16 amino acids. Germline V gene lookup returns CDR1 MNHEY and CDR2 SVGAGI. Trimming took 0 bases from V and 2 from J, leaving 13 bases between them. The CDR3 loop reads CASSYSGSGRNYGYTF. CDR3 sequence (DNA): TGTGCCAGCAGTTACTCGGGTTCGGGGCGGAACTATGGCTACACCTTC.

CDR3 protein: CASSGYLRPRIVDEQYF. The CDR3 nucleotides are TGTGCCAGCAGCGGATATCTTCGACCGCGTATAGTCGATGAGCAGTACTTC. The chain carries TRBV27 and TRBJ2-7; the D is unclear. Trimming left V 6 bases short and J 7 bases short, with 28 bases between. Germline CDR1 is MNHEY and CDR2 is SMNVEV (reference sequence). The CDR3 is 17 residues long.

The chain joins TRBV27 to TRBJ1-1; D is unresolved. Germline V CDR1 and CDR2: MNHEY, SMNVEV (reference sequence). CDR3 length equals 17 residues. V lost 1 base, J lost 1 base, and 16 bases lay in between. In nucleotides, the CDR3 is TGTGCCAGCAGTTTATTGTCGGGAGACGCGGGGAACACTGAAGCTTTCTTT. Translation: CASSLLSGDAGNTEAFF.

The rearrangement links TRBV28 to TRBJ2-7; either TRBD1 or TRBD2 may fit D (5 bases each). Germline V gene lookup returns CDR1 MDHEN and CDR2 SYDVKM. This CDR3 spans 15 amino acids. V lost 2 bases and J 5 bases, leaving 16 bases between the germline ends. For the CDR3, the DNA is TGTGCCAGCAGTTTAATACTTGTCGGGGCTCACGAGCAGTACTTC. It encodes CASSLILVGAHEQYF.